This T cell receptor (beta chain) was documented in a study of CD8+CD57+ T cells in acquired aplastic anemia. Study in general: Sorted CD4+ plus CD8+ cells gave DNA averaging roughly 3.5 ug. Whole-study results and caveats: Researchers reported that CD8+ Simpson's diversity was not significantly different in patients versus controls.

About this clonotype: Its antigen is currently unknown. The junction shows a germline mismatch at one end, possibly a read error.

The CDR3 spans 13 residues. Per the germline V gene, CDR1 is SEHNR and CDR2 is FQNEAQ (reference sequence). Profiles of TCR beta VDJ and CDR3 were generated from a genomic DNA template. In TCRdb, the reads were re-called with MiXCR into one record per CDR3 protein. Among tens of thousands of distinct CDR3 sequences listed, more than 75% were seen once. The TCR was taken from a human donor in good health, serving as a control. The sample taken for sequencing was sorted CD4+, CD8+, or CD8+CD57+ T cells (not recorded which) from PBMCs. This chain uses TRBV7-9 with TRBJ2-3; TRBD2 matches 10 bases. The CDR3 loop reads CASSLAGADTQYF. The CDR3 DNA sequence: TGTGCCAGCAGCCTAGCGGGGGCGGATACGCAGTATTTT. The whole variable domain, remainder taken from reference TRBV7-9 and TRBJ2-3, is DTGVSQNPRHKITKRGQNVTFRCDPISEHNRLYWYRQTLGQGPEFLTYFQNEAQLEKSRLLSDRFSAERPKGSFSTLEIQRTEQGDSAMYLCASSLAGADTQYFGPGTRLTVL.